This entry describes one TCR beta chain. Antigen specificity is unknown. These data come from a study of blood T cells in healthy people across ages. With a J-beta primer mix and a sample-barcoded 5' primer, a second PCR ran about 7 to 12 cycles. TCRdb ran MiXCR on the 5' RACE reads and lists one entry per CDR3 protein. The sample consists of over a million distinct CDR3 sequences, approximately 60% of them appearing once. General study results and limits: Relative to aged donors, long-lived donors carried more naive CD4+ cells and displayed higher diversity.

The clonotype originates from a man between 18 and 35 years old in good health. The sequenced material came from blood.

The CDR3 sequence: CASSVEALPGETQYF. CDR3 nucleotide sequence: TGTGCCAGCAGCGTAGAGGCCCTCCCTGGAGAGACCCAGTACTTC. The J gene is TRBJ2-4, the V gene TRBV9, with D unclear. The J call may be incorrect, as the DNA end agrees better with TRBJ2-5. Germline V gene sequence: CDR1 SGDLS, CDR2 YYNGEE. There are 15 residues in the CDR3.